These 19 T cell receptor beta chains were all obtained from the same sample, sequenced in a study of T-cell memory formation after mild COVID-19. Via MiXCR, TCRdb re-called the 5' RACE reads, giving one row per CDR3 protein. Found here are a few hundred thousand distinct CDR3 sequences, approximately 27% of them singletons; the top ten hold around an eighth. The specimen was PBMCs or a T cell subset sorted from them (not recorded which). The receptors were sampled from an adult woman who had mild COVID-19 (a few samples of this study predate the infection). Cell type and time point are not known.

The CDR3 coding sequence is TGCGCCAGCAGCGGCGGGACTAGCGGGGGGGGTTACAATGAGCAGTTCTTC. As protein: CASSGGTSGGGYNEQFF. This sequence joins TRBV5-1 and TRBJ2-1, with 16 bases matching TRBD2. This CDR3 has 17 amino acids. Germline V lookup: CDR1 SGHRS, CDR2 YFSETQ. V shed 4 bases and J 4 bases; nucleotides not matched to a gene: 5.

The CDR3 coding sequence is TGTGCCAGCAGCTTCCCCTACGCACCGACCCAGTACTTC. Translation gives CASSFPYAPTQYF. This sequence joins TRBV7-2 and TRBJ2-5, with D hard to call. Trimming cost V 3 bases and J 7 bases, with 12 bases left between them. Germline CDR1 is SGHTA and CDR2 is FQGNSA. The length of the CDR3 is 13 residues. Based on the CDR3 plus reference TRBV7-2 and TRBJ2-5, the full variable domain is GAGVSQSPSNKVTEKGKDVELRCDPISGHTALYWYRQSLGQGLEFLIYFQGNSAPDKSGLPSDRFSAERTGGSVSTLTIQRTQQEDSAVYLCASSFPYAPTQYFGPGTRLLVL.

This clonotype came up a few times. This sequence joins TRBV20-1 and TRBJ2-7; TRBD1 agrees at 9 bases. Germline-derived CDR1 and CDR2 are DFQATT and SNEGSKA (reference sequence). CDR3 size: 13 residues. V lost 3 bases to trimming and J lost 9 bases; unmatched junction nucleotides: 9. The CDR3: CSARSRTGEGQYF. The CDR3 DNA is TGCAGTGCTAGGTCTAGGACAGGGGAGGGGCAGTACTTC.

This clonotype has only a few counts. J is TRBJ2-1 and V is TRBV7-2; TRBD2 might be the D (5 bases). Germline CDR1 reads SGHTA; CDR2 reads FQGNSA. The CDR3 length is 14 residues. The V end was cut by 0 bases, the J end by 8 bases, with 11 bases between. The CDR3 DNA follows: TGTGCCAGCAGCTTAGCGGGAGTATACCATGAGCAGTTCTTC. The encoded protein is CASSLAGVYHEQFF.

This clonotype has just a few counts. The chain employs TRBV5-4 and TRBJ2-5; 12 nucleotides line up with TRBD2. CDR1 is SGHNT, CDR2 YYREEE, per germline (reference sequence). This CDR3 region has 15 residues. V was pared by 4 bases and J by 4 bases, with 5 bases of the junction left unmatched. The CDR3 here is CASSKTSGGAETQYF. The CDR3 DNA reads TGTGCCAGCAGCAAGACTAGCGGGGGAGCAGAGACCCAGTACTTC. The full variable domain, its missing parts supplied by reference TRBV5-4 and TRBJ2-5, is ETGVTQSPTHLIKTRGQQVTLRCSSQSGHNTVSWYQQALGQGPQFIFQYYREEENGRGNFPPRFSGLQFPNYSSELNVNALELDDSALYLCASSKTSGGAETQYFGPGTRLLVL.

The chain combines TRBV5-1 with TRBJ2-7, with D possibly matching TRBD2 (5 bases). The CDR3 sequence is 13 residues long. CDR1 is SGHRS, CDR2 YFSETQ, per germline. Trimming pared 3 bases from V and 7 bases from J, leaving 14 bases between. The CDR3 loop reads CASSYRPTGEQYF. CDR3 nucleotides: TGCGCCAGCAGCTACAGACCTACGGGGGAGCAGTACTTC. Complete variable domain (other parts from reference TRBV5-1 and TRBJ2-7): KAGVTQTPRYLIKTRGQQVTLSCSPISGHRSVSWYQQTPGQGLQFLFEYFSETQRNKGNFPGRFSGRQFSNSRSEMNVSTLELGDSALYLCASSYRPTGEQYFGPGTRLTVT.

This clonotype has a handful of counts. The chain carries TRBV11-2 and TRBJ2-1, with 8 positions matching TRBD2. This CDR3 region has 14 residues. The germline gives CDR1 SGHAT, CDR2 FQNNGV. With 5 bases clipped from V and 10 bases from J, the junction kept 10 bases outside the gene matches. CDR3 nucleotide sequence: TGTGCCAGCAGCGTGGCTAGCGGGCCTAAGGAGCAGTTCTTC. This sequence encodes CASSVASGPKEQFF.

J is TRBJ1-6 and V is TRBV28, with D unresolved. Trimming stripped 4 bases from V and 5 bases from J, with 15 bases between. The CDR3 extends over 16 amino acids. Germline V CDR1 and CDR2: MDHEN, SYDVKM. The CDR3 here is CASSSIVQNNNSPLHF. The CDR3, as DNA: TGTGCCAGCAGTTCGATTGTACAGAACAATAATTCACCCCTCCACTTT.

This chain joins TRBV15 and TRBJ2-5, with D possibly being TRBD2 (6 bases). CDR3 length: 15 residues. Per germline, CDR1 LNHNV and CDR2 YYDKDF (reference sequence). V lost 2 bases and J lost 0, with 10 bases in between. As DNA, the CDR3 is TGTGCCACCAGCAGATGGGGACTGGACCAAGAGACCCAGTACTTC. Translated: CATSRWGLDQETQYF. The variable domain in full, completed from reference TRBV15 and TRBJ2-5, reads DAMVIQNPRYQVTQFGKPVTLSCSQTLNHNVMYWYQQKSSQAPKLLFHYYDKDFNNEADTPDNFQSRRPNTSFCFLDIRSPGLGDTAMYLCATSRWGLDQETQYFGPGTRLLVL.

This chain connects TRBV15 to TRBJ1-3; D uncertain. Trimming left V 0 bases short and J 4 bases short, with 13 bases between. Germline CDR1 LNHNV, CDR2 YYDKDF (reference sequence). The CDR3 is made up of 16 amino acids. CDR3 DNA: TGTGCCACCAGCAGAGACCTCGCAGCCCTCGGAAACACCATATATTTT. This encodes CATSRDLAALGNTIYF.

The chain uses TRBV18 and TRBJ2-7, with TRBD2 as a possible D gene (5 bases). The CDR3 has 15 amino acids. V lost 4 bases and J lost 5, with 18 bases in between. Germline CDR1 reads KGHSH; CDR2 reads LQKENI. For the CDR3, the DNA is TGTGCCAGCTCACGGAAACAACTAGTACCCCACGAGCAGTACTTC. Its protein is CASSRKQLVPHEQYF.

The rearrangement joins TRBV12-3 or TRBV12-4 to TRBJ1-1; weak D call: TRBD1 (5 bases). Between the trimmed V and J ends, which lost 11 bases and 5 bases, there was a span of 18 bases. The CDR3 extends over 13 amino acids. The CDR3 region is CASQWQGGTEAFF. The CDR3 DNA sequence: TGTGCCTCCCAGTGGCAGGGTGGGACTGAAGCTTTCTTT.

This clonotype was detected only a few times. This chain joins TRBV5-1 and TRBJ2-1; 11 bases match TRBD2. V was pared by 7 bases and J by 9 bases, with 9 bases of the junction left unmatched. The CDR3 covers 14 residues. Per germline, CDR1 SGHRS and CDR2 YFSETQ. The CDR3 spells CASGSLAGVGEQFF. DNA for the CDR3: TGCGCCAGCGGGTCACTAGCGGGAGTTGGTGAGCAGTTCTTC.

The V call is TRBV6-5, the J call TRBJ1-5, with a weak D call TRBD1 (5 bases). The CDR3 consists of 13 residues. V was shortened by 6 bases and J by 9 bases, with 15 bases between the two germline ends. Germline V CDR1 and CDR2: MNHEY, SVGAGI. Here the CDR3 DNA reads TGTGCCAGCAGACTCGACAGTCTAGGGCCCCAGCATTTT. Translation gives CASRLDSLGPQHF.

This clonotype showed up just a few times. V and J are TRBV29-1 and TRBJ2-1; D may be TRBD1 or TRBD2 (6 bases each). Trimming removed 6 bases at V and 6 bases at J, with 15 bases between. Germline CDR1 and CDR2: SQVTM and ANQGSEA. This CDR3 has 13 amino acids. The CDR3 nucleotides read TGCAGCGTCCGGGAACGGGGGCCCAATGAGCAGTTCTTC. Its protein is CSVRERGPNEQFF.

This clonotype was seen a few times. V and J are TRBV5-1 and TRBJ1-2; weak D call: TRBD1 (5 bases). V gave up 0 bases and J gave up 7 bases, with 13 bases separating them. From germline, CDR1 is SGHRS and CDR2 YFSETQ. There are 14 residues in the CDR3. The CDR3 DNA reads TGCGCCAGCAGCTTGGATGGGGCCTCGAGTGGCTACACCTTC. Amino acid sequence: CASSLDGASSGYTF. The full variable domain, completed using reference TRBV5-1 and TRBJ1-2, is KAGVTQTPRYLIKTRGQQVTLSCSPISGHRSVSWYQQTPGQGLQFLFEYFSETQRNKGNFPGRFSGRQFSNSRSEMNVSTLELGDSALYLCASSLDGASSGYTFGSGTRLTVV.

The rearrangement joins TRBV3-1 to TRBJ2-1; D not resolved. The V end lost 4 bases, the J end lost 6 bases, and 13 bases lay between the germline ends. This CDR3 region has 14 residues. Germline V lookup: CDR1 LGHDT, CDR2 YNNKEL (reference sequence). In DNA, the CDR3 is TGTGCCAGCAGCCCATCGGGTCTGGGCAATGAGCAGTTCTTC. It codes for CASSPSGLGNEQFF.

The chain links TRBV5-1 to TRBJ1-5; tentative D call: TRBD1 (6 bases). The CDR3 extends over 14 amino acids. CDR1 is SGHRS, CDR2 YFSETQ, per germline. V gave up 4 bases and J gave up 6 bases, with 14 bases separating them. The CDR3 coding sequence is TGCGCCAGCAGCGCCGGGGCAGGGGCTCAGCCCCAGCATTTT. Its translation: CASSAGAGAQPQHF. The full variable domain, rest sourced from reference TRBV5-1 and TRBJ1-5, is KAGVTQTPRYLIKTRGQQVTLSCSPISGHRSVSWYQQTPGQGLQFLFEYFSETQRNKGNFPGRFSGRQFSNSRSEMNVSTLELGDSALYLCASSAGAGAQPQHFGDGTRLSIL.

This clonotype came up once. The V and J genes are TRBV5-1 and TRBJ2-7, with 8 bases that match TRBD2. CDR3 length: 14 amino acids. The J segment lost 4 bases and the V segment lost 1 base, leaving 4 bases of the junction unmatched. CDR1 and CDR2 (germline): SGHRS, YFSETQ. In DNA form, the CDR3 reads TGCGCCAGCAGCTTGACTAGCGGAGATTACGAGCAGTACTTC. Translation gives CASSLTSGDYEQYF.